Listed below are T cell receptor beta chains from one sample, sequenced in a study of blood T cell repertoires in COVID-19. This table comes from immunoSEQ multiplex PCR, and its TCRdb copy is limited to in-frame clones, with some not included. Here the sample spans some 300,000 clones, around 87% being singletons. The sequencing input was peripheral blood. The receptors originated from a man aged 65 to 85 with acute or convalescent COVID-19. The CDR3 runs from the conserved cysteine through the conserved F or W. The D gene is left open where the match is weak. Clone size is shown for a subset of rows, as once, few, many or a class of expanded clone.

cdr3_nt,cdr3_aa,j_call,clone_size,d_call,v_call
TGCGCCAGCAGCTTGGCGCCGGGACAGTGGCTGAACACTGAAGCTTTCTTT,CASSLAPGQWLNTEAFF,TRBJ1-1,-,TRBD1,TRBV5-1
TGCGCCAGCAGCCAAGCCGGGTCTCTTAACACCGGGGAGCTGTTTTTT,CASSQAGSLNTGELFF,TRBJ2-2,-,-,TRBV4-3
TGCGCCAGTTATCCGGGACAACTCCAAGAGACCCAGTACTTC,CASYPGQLQETQYF,TRBJ2-5,-,-,TRBV5-1
TGCAGCGTTGAGATCTCCAGGGTCTCACTCGGCTACACCTTC,CSVEISRVSLGYTF,TRBJ1-2,once,-,TRBV29-1
TGTGCCAGCAGCTTAATACTCCCCGGGGCCAACGTCCTGACTTTC,CASSLILPGANVLTF,TRBJ2-6,-,-,TRBV7-9
TGTGCCAGCAGCCCCCCCCTGGCGGGGGGGGGCACTGAAGCTTTCTTT,CASSPPLAGGGTEAFF,TRBJ1-1,-,-,TRBV9
TGCGCCAGCAGCCAGACAGGGAAAGGCAATCAGCCCCAGCATTTT,CASSQTGKGNQPQHF,TRBJ1-5,-,TRBD1,TRBV4-1
TGTGCCAGCTCACCACGACTAGCGGGAGTCGGGAAGACCCAGTACTTC,CASSPRLAGVGKTQYF,TRBJ2-5,-,TRBD2,TRBV18
TGTGCCAGCAGTTTCTTAGGTGGGAGCTCCTACAATGAGCAGTTCTTC,CASSFLGGSSYNEQFF,TRBJ2-1,-,-,TRBV28
TGTGCCAGCAGCCGCGACGGACAGGGGAATCAGCCCCAGCATTTT,CASSRDGQGNQPQHF,TRBJ1-5,-,TRBD1,TRBV2
TGTGCCACCAGGGGGGGTGGAGGCAATCAGCCCCAGCATTTT,CATRGGGGNQPQHF,TRBJ1-5,-,TRBD1,TRBV28
TGTGCCAGCAGCCCACTGACAGGGGTCCAAGGCTACACCTTC,CASSPLTGVQGYTF,TRBJ1-2,-,TRBD1,TRBV7-9
TGCGCCAGCAGCCAAGATCTGGCTAGCGGGGGGGCTGAGCAGTTCTTC,CASSQDLASGGAEQFF,TRBJ2-1,-,TRBD2,TRBV4-3
TGTGCCAGCAGTTTGGGGAGGAACTATGGCTACACCTTC,CASSLGRNYGYTF,TRBJ1-2,once,-,TRBV12-3/TRBV12-4
TGTGCCAGCAGCCCAGCCCACTCAGGGGTCCACGGGGAGCTGTTTTTT,CASSPAHSGVHGELFF,TRBJ2-2,-,-,TRBV11-1
TGCAGCGCGAGAGAAATGACAGGGATCGGCCACGAGCAGTACTTC,CSAREMTGIGHEQYF,TRBJ2-7,few,TRBD1,TRBV29-1
TGTGCCAGCAGCGAGACAGTTAGCTCTGGAAACACCATATATTTT,CASSETVSSGNTIYF,TRBJ1-3,few,-,TRBV3-1/TRBV3-2
TGTGCCACCAGTGCGAGCCTATACAATGAGCAGTTCTTC,CATSASLYNEQFF,TRBJ2-1,-,-,TRBV24-1
TGTGCCAGCAGTTCACAGAGGACAGGCTCCGGAAACACCATATATTTT,CASSSQRTGSGNTIYF,TRBJ1-3,-,TRBD1,TRBV6-2/TRBV6-3
TGTGCCATCAGTGAGTCCGAAAGGGGGTTGAACTATGGCTACACCTTC,CAISESERGLNYGYTF,TRBJ1-2,once,-,TRBV10-3
TGTGCCAGCAGCTTAAATCCAGGGGGCTCCTACGAGCAGTACTTC,CASSLNPGGSYEQYF,TRBJ2-7,-,TRBD1,TRBV7-3
TGTGCCAGCAGCCGCGGACAGGGAAACTATGGCTACACCTTC,CASSRGQGNYGYTF,TRBJ1-2,-,TRBD1,TRBV7-2
TGTGCCAGCAGCCGACAGGGGACCTATAATTCACCCCTCCACTTT,CASSRQGTYNSPLHF,TRBJ1-6,-,TRBD1,TRBV5-4
TGTGCCAGCAGTCGTAGCGGGGGGAGCACCGGGGAGCTGTTTTTT,CASSRSGGSTGELFF,TRBJ2-2,once,TRBD2,TRBV4-2
TGTGCCAGCAGCTTGCCTAGCACAGATACGCAGTATTTT,CASSLPSTDTQYF,TRBJ2-3,-,-,TRBV5-4
TGTGCCAGCAGCGGGGGGGCGTACCAAGAGACCCAGTACTTC,CASSGGAYQETQYF,TRBJ2-5,-,-,TRBV5-4
TGTGCCAGCAAAAAAGGGCTCCTAGCGGGGGGGCCCCAAGAGACCCAGTACTTC,CASKKGLLAGGPQETQYF,TRBJ2-5,once,TRBD2,TRBV2
TGTGCCAGCAGCGTAGCAGGACAGGGTGCCGTCGGGGAGCTGTTTTTT,CASSVAGQGAVGELFF,TRBJ2-2,-,TRBD1,TRBV9
TGTGCCAGCAGTCCGAGGACTAGCGGGCAAGAGACCCAGTACTTC,CASSPRTSGQETQYF,TRBJ2-5,-,TRBD2,TRBV7-2
TGTGCCAGCAGCTTAGGCAGGGGCTGGGAGCAGTACTTC,CASSLGRGWEQYF,TRBJ2-7,-,-,TRBV13
TGTGCCAGCAGGGGCCCGGGACAGGGAGAGACCCAGTACTTC,CASRGPGQGETQYF,TRBJ2-5,few,TRBD1,TRBV28
TGTGCCAGCAGCGTTTCCCCGGGGTTAGAAGCTTTCTTT,CASSVSPGLEAFF,TRBJ1-1,-,-,TRBV9
TGCGCCAGCAGCTTGGTACAGGGGACAAGCGAGCAGTACTTC,CASSLVQGTSEQYF,TRBJ2-7,-,TRBD1,TRBV5-1
TGTGCCAGCAGCTTGGGAGACAGACTGAACACTGAAGCTTTCTTT,CASSLGDRLNTEAFF,TRBJ1-1,-,-,TRBV5-5
TGTGCCAGCAGCCAGGGGAATAGCGGGGGGGCCAATGAGCAGTTCTTC,CASSQGNSGGANEQFF,TRBJ2-1,-,TRBD2,TRBV7-6
TGCGCCAGCAGCTCGCGCGACAGGGCCCAAGAGACCCAGTACTTC,CASSSRDRAQETQYF,TRBJ2-5,-,TRBD1,TRBV5-1
TGCAGCGTGGGACAGCTGAACACTGAAGCTTTCTTT,CSVGQLNTEAFF,TRBJ1-1,-,TRBD1,TRBV29-1
TGTGCCAGCAGCGTAGGGACTAGCATATACGAGCAGTACTTC,CASSVGTSIYEQYF,TRBJ2-7,-,TRBD2,TRBV7-9
TGCGCCAGCAGGGACAGCTCTGGAAACACCATATATTTT,CASRDSSGNTIYF,TRBJ1-3,-,-,TRBV10-2
TGTGCCAGCAGCCTATCCCCCGGGTCAACTAATGAAAAACTGTTTTTT,CASSLSPGSTNEKLFF,TRBJ1-4,-,-,TRBV7-9
TGTGCCAGCATTAGGGCAGGGTCAGATACGCAGTATTTT,CASIRAGSDTQYF,TRBJ2-3,-,-,TRBV6-5
TGTGCCAGCAGCTTTTTAACTTCAAATGAGCAGTTCTTC,CASSFLTSNEQFF,TRBJ2-1,-,-,TRBV11-3
TGCAGCGTGGCTAGCGGGGGGGCTGGGGCCAACGTCCTGACTTTC,CSVASGGAGANVLTF,TRBJ2-6,once,TRBD2,TRBV29-1
TGTGCCAGCAGTGAAGGAGGACTGAGCTATGGCTACACCTTC,CASSEGGLSYGYTF,TRBJ1-2,once,-,TRBV6-1
TGTGCCAGCAGCCAAGATCAGACAAGACGTAGCACAGATACGCAGTATTTT,CASSQDQTRRSTDTQYF,TRBJ2-3,once,-,TRBV3-1/TRBV3-2
TGTGCCAGCAGCGCGCCCGGACAGGGGTCCTACAATGAGCAGTTCTTC,CASSAPGQGSYNEQFF,TRBJ2-1,-,TRBD1,TRBV7-2
TGTGCCAGCTCACCAGTTAGTGAAGGAGCCCTTGGGGCTTTCTTT,CASSPVSEGALGAFF,TRBJ1-1,-,-,TRBV18
TGTGCCAGTGCCCCGACTAGCGGGCCTACCTACGAGCAGTACTTC,CASAPTSGPTYEQYF,TRBJ2-7,-,TRBD2,TRBV19